The 28 T cell receptor beta chains listed next were all sequenced from one sample in a study of T-cell memory formation after mild COVID-19. Each CDR3 protein gets one entry after TCRdb re-called the 5' RACE reads with MiXCR. Of over 45,000 distinct CDR3 sequences listed, 9.3% are singletons. The specimen was PBMCs or a T cell subset sorted from them (not recorded which). These receptors originate from an adult woman who had mild COVID-19 (a few samples of this study predate the infection). Cell type and time point are not known.

This clonotype was seen a few times. The J gene is TRBJ2-1, the V gene TRBV7-9; D is possibly TRBD1 (7 bases). V was cut by 5 bases and J by 7 bases, with 18 bases left in between. The germline CDR1 and CDR2 sequences are SEHNR and FQNEAQ (reference sequence). This CDR3 region has 15 residues. The CDR3 coding sequence is TGTGCCAGCAGCCCCAGGGGGGTACTAGGAAATGAGCAGTTCTTC. Amino acid sequence: CASSPRGVLGNEQFF.

This clonotype showed up just a few times. V is TRBV7-9 and J is TRBJ2-1, with a possible D match to TRBD1 (7 bases). V lost 6 bases and J 12 bases, leaving 27 bases between the germline ends. This CDR3 region has 16 residues. The germline V gene encodes CDR1 SEHNR and CDR2 FQNEAQ (reference sequence). CDR3 sequence: CASSPHSGGRGWRQFF. In DNA form, the CDR3 reads TGTGCCAGCAGTCCCCACTCAGGGGGGCGGGGATGGCGGCAGTTCTTC. Using reference TRBV7-9 and TRBJ2-1 for the parts outside the CDR3, the full variable domain is DTGVSQNPRHKITKRGQNVTFRCDPISEHNRLYWYRQTLGQGPEFLTYFQNEAQLEKSRLLSDRFSAERPKGSFSTLEIQRTEQGDSAMYLCASSPHSGGRGWRQFFGPGTRLTVL.

This clonotype was recorded a few times. The chain links TRBV7-2 to TRBJ2-7; D gene ambiguous. The CDR3 runs 11 residues. CDR1 SGHTA and CDR2 FQGNSA come from the germline V gene. V lost 3 bases and J 4 bases, leaving 4 bases between the germline ends. The CDR3 reads CASSFLYEQYF. CDR3 coding DNA: TGTGCCAGCAGCTTCCTGTACGAGCAGTACTTC.

This clonotype was observed a handful of times. The chain uses TRBV20-1 and TRBJ2-7; 10 positions agree with TRBD2. CDR1 is DFQATT, CDR2 SNEGSKA, per germline (reference sequence). Trimming took 5 bases from V and 1 from J; bases not matched to a gene: 5. The CDR3 covers 14 residues. DNA for the CDR3: TGCAGTGCTCCCGGACTAGCGGCATCCTACGAGCAGTACTTC. Translating it yields CSAPGLAASYEQYF.

This clonotype was observed a handful of times. The chain joins TRBV23-1 to TRBJ2-4, with 10 bases that match TRBD2. TRBV23-1 is sorted into the ORF group, with uncertain function. The CDR3 has 20 residues. V was pared by 0 bases and J by 0 bases, with 11 bases of the junction left unmatched. CDR3 amino acids: CASSQSSPSGSLLAKNIQYF. The CDR3 DNA follows: TGCGCCAGCAGTCAATCGTCGCCTAGCGGGAGTCTCCTAGCCAAAAACATTCAGTACTTC.

The chain combines TRBV7-2 with TRBJ2-3; TRBD2 matches at 7 bases. With V trimmed by 3 bases and J by 2 bases, 2 bases remained unmatched. From germline, CDR1 is SGHTA and CDR2 FQGNSA. CDR3 length equals 14 residues. In nucleotides, the CDR3 is TGTGCCAGCAGCTTGAGCGGGAACACAGATACGCAGTATTTT. It yields the protein CASSLSGNTDTQYF.

The chain couples TRBV5-6 to TRBJ2-3, with 9 bases aligning to TRBD2. The CDR3 is made up of 15 amino acids. Germline CDR1 and CDR2: SGHDT and YYEEEE. Trimming took 0 bases from V and 3 from J; bases not matched to a gene: 2. The CDR3 reads CASSLVAGATDTQYF. CDR3 nucleotides: TGTGCCAGCAGCTTGGTAGCGGGGGCGACAGATACGCAGTATTTT.

This clonotype was seen more than once but under ten times. The gene calls are TRBV5-1 and TRBJ2-1; D is uncertain. The CDR3 spans 12 residues. Trimming removed 0 bases at V and 7 bases at J, with 5 bases between. CDR1 and CDR2 from the germline V gene are SGHRS and YFSETQ. The CDR3 reads CASSLATNEQFF. DNA for the CDR3: TGCGCCAGCAGCTTGGCGACTAATGAGCAGTTCTTC.

The chain recombines TRBV6-5 with TRBJ2-3; no reliable D call. Trimming took off 5 bases at V and 3 bases at J, with 12 bases between the two ends. The CDR3 totals 14 residues. Germline CDR1 MNHEY, CDR2 SVGAGI. CDR3 region: CASSPLYKTDTQYF. The CDR3 DNA reads TGTGCCAGCAGTCCTCTCTACAAGACAGATACGCAGTATTTT.

This clonotype has just a few counts. The CDR3 DNA sequence: TGCAGTGCCAAGCTACCTAAAAGCTCCTACGAGCAGTACTTC. The encoded protein is CSAKLPKSSYEQYF. This chain links TRBV20-1 with TRBJ2-7; no firm D call. CDR1 and CDR2 (germline): DFQATT, SNEGSKA (reference sequence). This CDR3 is 14 amino acids long. V shed 6 bases and J shed 0 bases, with 15 bases lying between them.

This clonotype was recorded many times. The chain uses TRBV5-1 and TRBJ2-1; D is perhaps TRBD2 (6 bases). This CDR3 region has 16 residues. Per the germline V gene, CDR1 is SGHRS and CDR2 is YFSETQ. The V end was cut by 0 bases, the J end by 5 bases, with 15 bases between. The DNA for the CDR3 is TGCGCCAGCAGCTTGGTGGCGGGGACCAGGGACAATGAGCAGTTCTTC. Its translation: CASSLVAGTRDNEQFF. Together with reference TRBV5-1 and TRBJ2-1, the CDR3 gives the full variable domain: KAGVTQTPRYLIKTRGQQVTLSCSPISGHRSVSWYQQTPGQGLQFLFEYFSETQRNKGNFPGRFSGRQFSNSRSEMNVSTLELGDSALYLCASSLVAGTRDNEQFFGPGTRLTVL.

This clonotype was observed a few times. The chain carries TRBV27 and TRBJ1-1; no clear D gene. Germline values: CDR1 MNHEY, CDR2 SMNVEV (reference sequence). CDR3 length: 12 amino acids. The V end was cut by 3 bases, the J end by 7 bases, with 9 bases between. CDR3 sequence reads: CASSFPDGEAFF. DNA for the CDR3: TGTGCCAGCAGTTTCCCGGACGGTGAAGCTTTCTTT.

V usage is TRBV20-1 and J usage is TRBJ2-5, with TRBD1 as a possible D gene (5 bases). Trimming removed 2 bases at V and 7 bases at J, with 11 bases between. In germline, CDR1 is DFQATT, CDR2 SNEGSKA (reference sequence). CDR3 length: 12 residues. CDR3 sequence: CSARIGQRTQYF. In DNA form, the CDR3 reads TGCAGTGCTAGAATTGGACAACGGACCCAGTACTTC.

This clonotype was seen a few times. The chain combines TRBV27 with TRBJ2-1; D gene uncertain. V dropped 3 bases and J dropped 7 bases, with 10 bases sitting between them. This CDR3 is 13 amino acids long. Germline CDR1 MNHEY, CDR2 SMNVEV (reference sequence). CDR3 protein: CASSFGRINEQFF. For the CDR3, the DNA is TGTGCCAGCAGTTTTGGAAGGATTAATGAGCAGTTCTTC.

The rearrangement links TRBV7-2 to TRBJ1-2; D unclear. This CDR3 comprises 15 residues. The ends were cut back, 0 bases at V and 7 bases at J, with 15 bases in the middle. Germline V gives CDR1 SGHTA, CDR2 FQGNSA. The CDR3 DNA sequence: TGTGCCAGCAGCTTAGCGAGTTCGTGGAGGGCTGGCTACACCTTC. Amino acids: CASSLASSWRAGYTF.

This clonotype was counted between two and nine times. The chain uses TRBV6-5 and TRBJ1-6; the D gene is possibly TRBD1 (6 bases). Germline values: CDR1 MNHEY, CDR2 SVGAGI. CDR3 length equals 15 residues. The V end lost 3 bases, the J end lost 8 bases, and 14 bases lay between the germline ends. CDR3 sequence reads: CASSYTGQPDSPLHF. The DNA for the CDR3 is TGTGCCAGCAGTTATACCGGACAGCCGGATTCACCCCTCCACTTT.

In its sample, this clonotype was seen many times. The chain uses TRBV9 and TRBJ1-1, with 8 bases aligning to TRBD1. V was clipped by 4 bases and J by 2 bases; unmatched bases: 4. Germline values: CDR1 SGDLS, CDR2 YYNGEE. The CDR3 runs to 14 residues. The CDR3 DNA follows: TGTGCCAGCAGCCTCGGGACAGGCAACACTGAAGCTTTCTTT. This sequence encodes CASSLGTGNTEAFF.

This clonotype was observed at least ten times. The chain couples TRBV18 to TRBJ2-5; the D is unclear. V gave up 0 bases and J gave up 3 bases, with 5 bases separating them. This CDR3 region has 13 residues. The V gene's germline CDR1 is KGHSH and CDR2 LQKENI. The CDR3 protein is CASSPPVKETQYF. Here the CDR3 DNA reads TGTGCCAGCTCACCACCGGTCAAAGAGACCCAGTACTTC.

The chain combines TRBV5-8 with TRBJ1-6; D gene ambiguous. Germline lookup yields CDR1 SGHTS and CDR2 YDEGEE. The CDR3 totals 14 residues. V lost 4 bases to trimming and J lost 9 bases, with 14 bases between them. The CDR3 sequence: CASSLASRTSPLHF. In nucleotides, the CDR3 is TGTGCCAGCAGCCTTGCGTCCAGGACTTCACCCCTCCACTTT.

The gene calls are TRBV23-1 and TRBJ1-6; D remains ambiguous. TRBV23-1 is flagged as an ORF with uncertain function. V was trimmed by 2 bases and J by 2 bases, leaving 10 bases between them. This CDR3 is built from 16 residues. The CDR3 coding sequence is TGCGCCAGCAGTCAAATGGGCTCGACCTATAATTCACCCCTCCACTTT. It translates to CASSQMGSTYNSPLHF.

The rearrangement joins TRBV12-3 or TRBV12-4 to TRBJ2-5; D might be TRBD1 (6 bases). The CDR3 is 14 amino acids. Trimming took off 2 bases at V and 2 bases at J, with 9 bases between the two ends. The CDR3 DNA sequence: TGTGCCAGCAGTTTATCCACAGGGCAAGAGACCCAGTACTTC. Protein sequence: CASSLSTGQETQYF.

At least ten counts were recorded for this clonotype. The CDR3 is CASSLRDSPRNEQFF. CDR3 DNA: TGTGCCAGCAGCTTACGGGACTCCCCGAGGAATGAGCAGTTCTTC. The chain combines TRBV7-8 with TRBJ2-1, with D possibly TRBD2 on 6 matching bases. The CDR3 has 15 amino acids. V shed 2 bases and J shed 7 bases, with 15 bases lying between them. The germline V gene encodes CDR1 SGHVS and CDR2 FQNEAQ.

The J gene is TRBJ2-5, the V gene TRBV7-2; tentatively, D is TRBD1 (6 bases). Germline-derived CDR1 and CDR2 are SGHTA and FQGNSA. Trimming took off 5 bases at V and 5 bases at J, with 18 bases between the two ends. The CDR3 runs to 15 residues. The CDR3 region is CASSRQGGEGETQYF. As DNA, the CDR3 is TGTGCCAGCAGCCGTCAAGGGGGTGAAGGCGAGACCCAGTACTTC.

This clonotype was seen many times. The CDR3: CASSERAGTGELFF. CDR3 in DNA: TGTGCCAGCAGTGAACGGGCGGGGACCGGGGAGCTGTTTTTT. The genes are TRBV25-1 and TRBJ2-2; a possible D gene is TRBD2 (6 bases). Trimming took 2 bases from V and 5 from J, leaving 9 bases between them. Per the germline V gene, CDR1 is MGHDK and CDR2 is SYGVNS. This CDR3 has 14 residues.

This chain joins TRBV9 and TRBJ1-5; TRBD1 aligns across 8 bases. Germline V gene sequence: CDR1 SGDLS, CDR2 YYNGEE. The CDR3 consists of 17 residues. Unmatched junction bases numbered 9, after V lost 4 bases and J lost 0 bases. CDR3 nucleotide sequence: TGTGCCAGCAGCCAGGGGACAGGACAACTTAGCAATCAGCCCCAGCATTTT. It codes for CASSQGTGQLSNQPQHF.

This clonotype was seen ten or more times. J is TRBJ2-2 and V is TRBV4-3; TRBD2 matches 8 bases. The CDR3 totals 19 residues. V lost 3 bases, J lost 4 bases, and 16 bases stayed unmatched. CDR1 is LGHNA and CDR2 is YSLEER in the germline V gene. CDR3 sequence reads: CASSQKRSLSLAVTGELFF. As DNA, the CDR3 is TGCGCCAGCAGCCAGAAAAGGTCTTTATCACTAGCGGTCACCGGGGAGCTGTTTTTT.

Ten or more counts support this clonotype. The rearrangement joins TRBV12-3 or TRBV12-4 to TRBJ1-3, with no clear D. The V end was cut by 3 bases, the J end by 1 base, with 7 bases between. The CDR3 has 14 amino acids. This CDR3 reads CASSLVGSGNTIYF. DNA of the CDR3: TGTGCCAGCAGTTTGGTCGGGTCTGGAAACACCATATATTTT.

The chain links TRBV12-3 or TRBV12-4 to TRBJ2-5; D is perhaps TRBD2 (5 bases). Trimming cost V 6 bases and J 7 bases, with 12 bases left between them. There are 12 residues in the CDR3. The CDR3, as DNA: TGTGCCAGCAGCTCCGGAGGAGTGACCCAGTACTTC. Its protein is CASSSGGVTQYF.